The 15 T cell receptor beta chains in this list originate from one sample, sequenced in a study of PD-L1 blockade in urothelial cancer. Time point here: peripheral blood 6 weeks after treatment start. The repertoire was sequenced with immunoSEQ multiplex PCR; TCRdb's copy has only in-frame clones and lacks some. The sample holds approximately 93,000 clones; roughly 85% are singletons and the top ten take over 7.5%. The specimen was PBMCs, collected around atezolizumab (anti-PD-L1) treatment. Receptor source: an older man with urothelial cancer.

The chain has TRBV30 and TRBJ1-1; D unclear. The V end was cut by 3 bases, the J end by 1 base, with 6 bases between. The CDR3 contains 12 residues. Per the germline V gene, CDR1 is GTSNPN and CDR2 is SVGIG (reference sequence). The CDR3 spells CAWRRSNTEAFF. The CDR3 DNA reads as TGTGCCTGGAGGCGGTCGAACACTGAAGCTTTCTTT.

The table lists this clone with a count of one. The chain uses TRBV9 and TRBJ2-7, with 9 bases that match TRBD2. The CDR3 length is 16 residues. CDR1 and CDR2 from the germline V gene are SGDLS and YYNGEE. Trimming cost V 4 bases and J 2 bases; bases outside gene matches: 10. The CDR3 DNA follows: TGTGCCAGCAGCCCCAGACCAGCGGGAGGTGCCTACGAGCAGTACTTC. Protein: CASSPRPAGGAYEQYF.

CDR3 DNA sequence: TGTGCCAGCAGCCAAGATAGGAGTGAGCAGTTCTTC. This gives the protein CASSQDRSEQFF. The V call is TRBV4-2, the J call TRBJ2-1; D remains unclear. CDR3 length: 12 residues. Trimming removed 0 bases at V and 9 bases at J, with 6 bases between. The germline gives CDR1 LGHNA, CDR2 YNFKEQ.

The rearrangement joins TRBV5-8 to TRBJ1-1; D possibly corresponds to TRBD1 (6 bases). In germline, CDR1 is SGHTS, CDR2 YDEGEE. The germline V and J ends were trimmed by 2 bases and 0 bases, with 14 bases remaining between them. This CDR3 is 16 amino acids long. The CDR3 DNA is TGTGCCAGCAGCTTCCAGGGGAGAAGGATGAACACTGAAGCTTTCTTT. It codes for CASSFQGRRMNTEAFF. The full variable domain, completed using reference TRBV5-8 and TRBJ1-1, is EAGVTQSPTHLIKTRGQQATLRCSPISGHTSVYWYQQALGLGLQFLLWYDEGEERNRGNFPPRFSGRQFPNYSSELNVNALELEDSALYLCASSFQGRRMNTEAFFGQGTRLTVV.

This clone came up a few times. This chain joins TRBV19 and TRBJ1-3; the D is unclear. CDR1 LNHDA and CDR2 SQIVND come from the germline V gene (reference sequence). The CDR3 consists of 14 residues. V lost 1 base to trimming and J lost 8 bases, with 12 bases between them. This CDR3 is CASSIATLEDTIYF. CDR3 in DNA: TGTGCCAGTAGTATAGCAACCCTGGAGGACACCATATATTTT.

The chain carries TRBV19 and TRBJ2-7; tentative D call: TRBD1 (5 bases). V was trimmed by 6 bases and J by 3 bases, leaving 18 bases between them. CDR3 size: 15 residues. Germline V lookup: CDR1 LNHDA, CDR2 SQIVND (reference sequence). CDR3 loop: CASRDARVSFYEQYF. The CDR3 DNA is TGTGCCAGTAGGGACGCCAGGGTTAGCTTCTACGAGCAGTACTTC.

The chain is built from TRBV5-5 and TRBJ2-1; 7 nucleotides align to TRBD1. The ends lost 1 base at V and 4 bases at J; junction bases unmatched: 5. There are 15 residues in the CDR3. Germline V gene lookup returns CDR1 SGHKS and CDR2 YYEKEE (reference sequence). In DNA form, the CDR3 reads TGTGCCAGCAGCTTGACCGGGACAGAGTACAATGAGCAGTTCTTC. Translated: CASSLTGTEYNEQFF.

The chain is built from TRBV15 and TRBJ2-2; TRBD2 matches 10 bases. The CDR3 length is 16 residues. Per germline, CDR1 LNHNV and CDR2 YYDKDF (reference sequence). V lost 2 bases, J lost 7 bases, and 7 bases stayed unmatched. The CDR3 reads CATSRKAGGPSGELFF. The CDR3 DNA sequence: TGTGCCACCAGCAGAAAAGCGGGAGGGCCCAGCGGGGAGCTGTTTTTT.

The chain has TRBV19 and TRBJ1-1, with D tentatively TRBD1 (6 bases). Germline lookup yields CDR1 LNHDA and CDR2 SQIVND (reference sequence). There are 13 residues in the CDR3. V was shortened by 6 bases and J by 1 base, with 9 bases between the two germline ends. CDR3 nucleotide sequence: TGTGCCAGTAGCTCACAGGGGAACACTGAAGCTTTCTTT. Protein: CASSSQGNTEAFF.

The chain is built from TRBV4-1 and TRBJ1-1; TRBD1 might be the D (6 bases). Trimming removed 3 bases from V and 11 bases from J, with 22 bases in between. The germline V gene encodes CDR1 MGHRA and CDR2 YSYEKL. CDR3 length equals 15 residues. The CDR3 DNA reads as TGCGCCAGCAGCCAGGCCCCCGGACAGTCAATCGAGGCTTTCTTT. Its protein product is CASSQAPGQSIEAFF.

The chain has TRBV27 and TRBJ2-3; possibly TRBD1 for D (5 bases). V was trimmed by 4 bases and J by 0 bases, leaving 8 bases between them. Germline V gene sequence: CDR1 MNHEY, CDR2 SMNVEV (reference sequence). This CDR3 is 14 amino acids long. CDR3 sequence: CASSYHRSTDTQYF. The CDR3 DNA reads TGTGCCAGCAGTTATCACAGGAGCACAGATACGCAGTATTTT.

V and J are TRBV6-1 and TRBJ2-4, with 7 bases aligning to TRBD1. Germline CDR1 MNHNS, CDR2 SASEGT. V lost 3 bases and J lost 1; bases outside the gene matches: 6. The CDR3 loop spans 16 amino acids. The CDR3 nucleotides read TGTGCCAGCAGTGATACCCCACAGGGGGCCAAAAACATTCAGTACTTC. As protein: CASSDTPQGAKNIQYF.

V gene TRBV9 combines with J gene TRBJ2-5, with TRBD1 matching over 7 bases. From germline, CDR1 is SGDLS and CDR2 YYNGEE. The CDR3 runs 16 residues. J lost 5 bases, V lost 0 bases, and 10 bases had no gene match. The chain's CDR3 is CASSVGAGGTGETQYF. The CDR3 coding sequence is TGTGCCAGCAGCGTAGGCGCAGGGGGTACCGGGGAGACCCAGTACTTC.

The rearrangement uses TRBV10-3 and TRBJ2-2, with TRBD2 matching over 13 bases. Trimming cost V 9 bases and J 1 base; bases outside gene matches: 5. CDR1 and CDR2 (germline): ENHRY, SYGVKD. The CDR3 spans 16 residues. Here the CDR3 DNA reads TGTGCCATTCGGACTAGCGGGAGCAGGAACACCGGGGAGCTGTTTTTT. Protein product: CAIRTSGSRNTGELFF.

This sequence joins TRBV2 and TRBJ1-5; TRBD1 is a possible D gene (6 bases). Germline loops: CDR1 SNHLY, CDR2 FYNNEI. Trimming stripped 6 bases from V and 0 bases from J, with 15 bases between. The CDR3 has 16 amino acids. CDR3 loop: CASSALDRYSNQPQHF. CDR3 sequence (DNA): TGTGCCAGCAGCGCCCTGGACAGATATAGCAATCAGCCCCAGCATTTT.